This T cell receptor beta chain was sequenced for a study of shared clonotypes between healthy human individuals. Points from the study as a whole: Researchers sampled only blood; tissue repertoires likely differ.

Germline CDR1 and CDR2: SGHRS and YFSETQ. The CDR3 consists of 15 residues. Trimming cost V 7 bases and J 2 bases; bases outside gene matches: 10. It was CD45RO-negative cells, positively selected for CCR7, that made up naive CD8 cells, with terminally differentiated effector memory CD45RA+ cells excluded. On this clone itself: Its cognate antigen is unknown.

Only in-frame clones appear in the TCRdb table, and some are missing; sequencing was by immunoSEQ multiplex PCR. The table includes around 2.1 million clones, 85% to 95% detected once. The specimen sequenced was naive CD8+ T cells from PBMCs. The chain couples TRBV5-1 to TRBJ2-7, with TRBD2 identical over 9 bases. This receptor was taken from a man aged 18 to 30 in good health. Some clones in this sample may be carry-over from other donors' samples. The CDR3 coding sequence is TGCGCCAGCTCCCTATCGCGGGAGGGCCCCTACGAGCAGTACTTC. Translated: CASSLSREGPYEQYF.